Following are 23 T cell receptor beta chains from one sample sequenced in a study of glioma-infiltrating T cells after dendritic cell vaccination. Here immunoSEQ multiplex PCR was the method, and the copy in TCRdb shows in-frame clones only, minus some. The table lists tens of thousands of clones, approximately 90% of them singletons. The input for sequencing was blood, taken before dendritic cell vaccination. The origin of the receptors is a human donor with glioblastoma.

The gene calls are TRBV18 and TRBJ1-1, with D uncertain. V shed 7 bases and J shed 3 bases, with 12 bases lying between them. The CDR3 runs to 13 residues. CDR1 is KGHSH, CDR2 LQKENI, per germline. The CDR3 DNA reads TGTGCCAGCTTGAGAATGGAGGACACTGAAGCTTTCTTT. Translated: CASLRMEDTEAFF.

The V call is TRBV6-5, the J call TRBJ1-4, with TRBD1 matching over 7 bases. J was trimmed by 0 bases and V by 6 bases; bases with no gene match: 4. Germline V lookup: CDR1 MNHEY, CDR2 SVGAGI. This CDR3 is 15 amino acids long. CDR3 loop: CASRTGVSTNEKLFF. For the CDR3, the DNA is TGTGCCAGCAGAACAGGGGTTTCAACTAATGAAAAACTGTTTTTT.

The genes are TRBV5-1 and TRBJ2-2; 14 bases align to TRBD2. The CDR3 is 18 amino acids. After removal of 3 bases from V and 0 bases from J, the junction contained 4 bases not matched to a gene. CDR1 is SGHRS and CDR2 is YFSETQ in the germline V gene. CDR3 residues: CASSYGLAGGSNTGELFF. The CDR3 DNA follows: TGCGCCAGCAGCTACGGACTAGCGGGGGGCTCGAACACCGGGGAGCTGTTTTTT.

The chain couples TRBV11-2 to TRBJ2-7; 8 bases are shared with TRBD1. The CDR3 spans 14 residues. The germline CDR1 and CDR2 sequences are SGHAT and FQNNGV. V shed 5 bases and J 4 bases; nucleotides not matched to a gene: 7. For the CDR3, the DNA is TGTGCCAGCAGCCCAGGACAGGGAATGTACGAGCAGTACTTC. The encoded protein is CASSPGQGMYEQYF.

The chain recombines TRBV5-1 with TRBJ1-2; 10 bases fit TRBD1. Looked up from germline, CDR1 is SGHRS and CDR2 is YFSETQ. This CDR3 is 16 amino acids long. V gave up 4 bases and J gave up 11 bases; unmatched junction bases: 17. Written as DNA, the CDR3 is TGCGCCAGCAGCGACCACTACAGGGACAGGGGACGACTGTACACCTTC. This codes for CASSDHYRDRGRLYTF.

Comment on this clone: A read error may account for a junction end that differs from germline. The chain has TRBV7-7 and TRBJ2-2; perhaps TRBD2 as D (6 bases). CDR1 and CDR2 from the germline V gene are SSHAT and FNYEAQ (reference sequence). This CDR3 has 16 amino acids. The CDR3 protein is CASSLAASANTGELFF. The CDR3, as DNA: TGTGCTAGCAGCTTAGCGGCTAGCGCGAACACCGGGGAGCTGTTTTTT.

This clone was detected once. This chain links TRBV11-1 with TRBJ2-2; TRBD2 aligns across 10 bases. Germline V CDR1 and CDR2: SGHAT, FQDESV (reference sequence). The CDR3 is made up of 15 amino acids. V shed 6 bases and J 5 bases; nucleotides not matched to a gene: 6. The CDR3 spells CASSQGTSVTGELFF. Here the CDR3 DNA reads TGTGCCAGCAGTCAAGGGACTAGCGTTACCGGGGAGCTGTTTTTT.

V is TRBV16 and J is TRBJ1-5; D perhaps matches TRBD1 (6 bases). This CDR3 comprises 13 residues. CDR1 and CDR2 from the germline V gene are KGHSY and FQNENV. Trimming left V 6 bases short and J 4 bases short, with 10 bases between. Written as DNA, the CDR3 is TGTGCCAGCAGTCGACAGGCTAATCAGCCCCAGCATTTT. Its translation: CASSRQANQPQHF.

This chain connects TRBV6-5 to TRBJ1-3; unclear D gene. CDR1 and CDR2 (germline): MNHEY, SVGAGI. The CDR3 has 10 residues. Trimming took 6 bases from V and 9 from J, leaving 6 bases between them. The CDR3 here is CASSQVTIYF. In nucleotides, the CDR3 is TGTGCCAGCAGCCAGGTCACCATATATTTT.

The CDR3 nucleotides read TGTGCCAGCAGCCTCGGGGGGTTCAATCAGCCCCAGCATTTT. Translated, it gives CASSLGGFNQPQHF. The V gene is TRBV11-2, the J gene TRBJ1-5; tentative D call: TRBD1 (5 bases). Germline V gene sequence: CDR1 SGHAT, CDR2 FQNNGV. This CDR3 region has 14 residues. The V end lost 5 bases, the J end lost 3 bases, and 11 bases lay between the germline ends.

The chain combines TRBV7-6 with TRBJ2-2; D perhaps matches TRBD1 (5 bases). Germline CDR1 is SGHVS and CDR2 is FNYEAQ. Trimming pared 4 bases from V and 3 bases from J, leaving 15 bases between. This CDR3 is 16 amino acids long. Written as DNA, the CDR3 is TGTGCCAGCAGCTCAGCTGCAGGGTCTCACACCGGGGAGCTGTTTTTT. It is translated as CASSSAAGSHTGELFF.

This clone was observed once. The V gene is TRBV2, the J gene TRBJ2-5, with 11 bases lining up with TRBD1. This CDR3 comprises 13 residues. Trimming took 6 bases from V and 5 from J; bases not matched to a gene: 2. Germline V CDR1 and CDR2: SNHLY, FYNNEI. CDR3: CASRDRGRETQYF. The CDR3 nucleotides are TGTGCCAGCAGGGACAGGGGGCGTGAGACCCAGTACTTC. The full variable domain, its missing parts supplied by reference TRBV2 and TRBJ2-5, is EPEVTQTPSHQVTQMGQEVILRCVPISNHLYFYWYRQILGQKVEFLVSFYNNEISEKSEIFDDQFSVERPDGSNFTLKIRSTKLEDSAMYFCASRDRGRETQYFGPGTRLLVL.

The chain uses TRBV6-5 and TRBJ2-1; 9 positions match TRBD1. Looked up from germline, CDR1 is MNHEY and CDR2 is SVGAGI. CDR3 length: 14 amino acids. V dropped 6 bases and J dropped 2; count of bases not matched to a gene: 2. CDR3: CASSRTGAYNEQFF. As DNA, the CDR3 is TGTGCCAGCAGCCGGACAGGGGCCTACAATGAGCAGTTCTTC.

The CDR3 region has the DNA TGTGCTAGTGGTTTGGTCCTGGACAGGGGTGAGACCCAGTACTTC. Protein product: CASGLVLDRGETQYF. This rearrangement joins TRBV12-5 to TRBJ2-5; 9 positions agree with TRBD1. J lost 5 bases, V lost 0 bases, and 4 bases had no gene match. The CDR3 loop spans 15 amino acids. Germline-derived CDR1 and CDR2 are LGHNT and FRNRAP.

The CDR3 protein is CASAGRGTSTDTQYF. The DNA for the CDR3 is TGTGCCAGCGCGGGGAGAGGCACTAGCACAGATACGCAGTATTTT. The V gene is TRBV28, the J gene TRBJ2-3; tentatively, D is TRBD2 (6 bases). This CDR3 is 15 amino acids long. V was shortened by 8 bases and J by 0 bases, with 15 bases between the two germline ends. The germline CDR1 and CDR2 sequences are MDHEN and SYDVKM.

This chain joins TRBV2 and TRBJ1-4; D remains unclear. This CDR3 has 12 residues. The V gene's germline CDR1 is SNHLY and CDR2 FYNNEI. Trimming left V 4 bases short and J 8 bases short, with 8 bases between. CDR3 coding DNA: TGTGCCAGCAGTGCGGCGGCCGAAAAACTGTTTTTT. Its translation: CASSAAAEKLFF.

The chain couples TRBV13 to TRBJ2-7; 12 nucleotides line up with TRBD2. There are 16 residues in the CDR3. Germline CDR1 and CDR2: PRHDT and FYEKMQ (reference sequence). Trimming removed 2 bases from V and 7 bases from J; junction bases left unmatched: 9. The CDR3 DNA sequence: TGTGCCAGCAGCTTAAGACTAGCGGGGGCCGGGGGGGAGCAGTACTTC. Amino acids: CASSLRLAGAGGEQYF. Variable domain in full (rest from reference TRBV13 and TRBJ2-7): AAGVIQSPRHLIKEKRETATLKCYPIPRHDTVYWYQQGPGQDPQFLISFYEKMQSDKGSIPDRFSAQQFSDYHSELNMSSLELGDSALYFCASSLRLAGAGGEQYFGPGTRLTVT.

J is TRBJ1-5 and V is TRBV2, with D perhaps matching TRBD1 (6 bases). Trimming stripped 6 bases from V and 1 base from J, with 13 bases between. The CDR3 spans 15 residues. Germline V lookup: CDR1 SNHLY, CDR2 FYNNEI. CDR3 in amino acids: CASRGIQGSNQPQHF. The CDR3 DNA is TGTGCCAGCAGGGGGATACAGGGAAGCAATCAGCCCCAGCATTTT.

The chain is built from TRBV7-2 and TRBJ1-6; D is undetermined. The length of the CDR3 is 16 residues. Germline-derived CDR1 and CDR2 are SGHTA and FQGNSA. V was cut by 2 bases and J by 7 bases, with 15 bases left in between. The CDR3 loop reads CASSLRLGRGNSPLHF. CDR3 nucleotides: TGTGCCAGCAGCTTAAGGCTCGGGCGGGGAAATTCACCCCTCCACTTT.

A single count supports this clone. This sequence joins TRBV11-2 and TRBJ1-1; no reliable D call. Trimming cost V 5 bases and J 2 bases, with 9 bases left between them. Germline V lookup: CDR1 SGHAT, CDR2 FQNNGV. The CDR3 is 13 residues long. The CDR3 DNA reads TGTGCCAGCAGCCCGAGGGCAAACACTGAAGCTTTCTTT. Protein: CASSPRANTEAFF.

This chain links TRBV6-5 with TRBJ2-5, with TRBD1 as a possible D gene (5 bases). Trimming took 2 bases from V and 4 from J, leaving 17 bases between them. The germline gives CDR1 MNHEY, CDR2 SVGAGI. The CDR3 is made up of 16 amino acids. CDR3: CASSYRGSALGETQYF. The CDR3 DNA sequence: TGTGCCAGCAGTTACAGGGGATCCGCCCTGGGAGAGACCCAGTACTTC.

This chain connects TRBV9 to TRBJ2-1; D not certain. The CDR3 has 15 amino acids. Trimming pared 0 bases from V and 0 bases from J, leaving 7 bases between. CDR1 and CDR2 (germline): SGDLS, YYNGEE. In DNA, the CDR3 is TGTGCCAGCAGCGTAGAGGCAGGCTCCTACAATGAGCAGTTCTTC. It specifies CASSVEAGSYNEQFF.

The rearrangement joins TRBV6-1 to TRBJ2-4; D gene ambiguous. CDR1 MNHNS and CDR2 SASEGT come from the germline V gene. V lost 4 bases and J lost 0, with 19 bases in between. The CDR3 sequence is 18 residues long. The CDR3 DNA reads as TGTGCCAGCAGTGCCCTAAACAACAGCCTCCTAGCCAAAAACATTCAGTACTTC. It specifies CASSALNNSLLAKNIQYF.